This T cell receptor beta chain appears in the sequencing data of a study of CD8 T cells in Susac syndrome. The RNA input was roughly 0.45 to 1 ug, and it was reverse transcribed with random hexamers. Amplification of TCR beta CDR3 was carried out by immunoSEQ multiplex PCR, which covered 54 Vbeta and 13 Jbeta segments. From the immunoSEQ multiplex PCR reads, TCRdb called clonotypes with MiXCR, one entry per CDR3 protein. The data show around 200,000 distinct CDR3 sequences, about 93% seen once. This CDR3 spans 13 amino acids. From germline, CDR1 is SGHDN and CDR2 FVKESK. The V end was cut by 4 bases, the J end by 5 bases, with 12 bases between.

The source material was CD8+ T cells from PBMCs. The chain recombines TRBV14 with TRBJ2-7; D is ambiguous. The clonotype originates from a human donor with multiple sclerosis. The CDR3 is CASSPLMTHEQYF. In nucleotides, the CDR3 is TGTGCCAGCAGCCCCTTGATGACCCACGAGCAGTACTTC.